Each of the 21 T cell receptor beta chains below was sequenced from the same sample in a study of PD-1 blockade in classical Hodgkin lymphoma (TCRdb year 2020). The label giving this sample's time point can be read as: cycle 2 day 1 (C2D1) of nivolumab. Relapse after autologous stem cell transplantation had occurred in all trial patients, and cohorts A, B and C were distinguished by prior brentuximab vedotin exposure. Library construction relied on the immunoSEQ multiplex PCR assay. The table comes from immuneACCESS by way of TCRdb, which keeps in-frame sequences with V and J called. Part of the clones is missing from these tables; in studies checked, under half for an unresolved V gene and the rest for unknown reasons. The sample profile shows some 65,000 clones; roughly two thirds of them were found once. In total, the top ten clones hold 7% to 10% of the sample. The sequenced sample was peripheral blood mononuclear cells (PBMCs), obtained before the second cycle of nivolumab. The origin of the receptors is a human donor with classical Hodgkin lymphoma.

The chain has TRBV5-1 and TRBJ1-2; D perhaps matches TRBD1 (6 bases). V shed 2 bases and J shed 4 bases, with 21 bases lying between them. This CDR3 region has 17 residues. CDR1 SGHRS and CDR2 YFSETQ come from the germline V gene. DNA for the CDR3: TGCGCCAGCAGCTTACACCCAGCGGCGGGGGCAGCCTATGGCTACACCTTC. It translates to CASSLHPAAGAAYGYTF. Combining the CDR3 with reference TRBV5-1 and TRBJ1-2 gives the whole variable domain KAGVTQTPRYLIKTRGQQVTLSCSPISGHRSVSWYQQTPGQGLQFLFEYFSETQRNKGNFPGRFSGRQFSNSRSEMNVSTLELGDSALYLCASSLHPAAGAAYGYTFGSGTRLTVV.

V and J are TRBV9 and TRBJ1-6; the D is unclear. Germline CDR1 reads SGDLS; CDR2 reads YYNGEE. V was pared by 4 bases and J by 8 bases, with 7 bases between. CDR3 length equals 12 residues. CDR3 protein: CASSPLDSPLHF. The DNA for the CDR3 is TGTGCCAGCAGCCCCCTGGATTCACCCCTCCACTTT.

There are a few counts of this clone. The chain recombines TRBV28 with TRBJ2-7; D perhaps matches TRBD1 (5 bases). From germline, CDR1 is MDHEN and CDR2 SYDVKM. V shed 6 bases and J shed 0 bases, with 12 bases lying between them. The CDR3 has 14 residues. The CDR3 DNA sequence: TGTGCCAGCAGCACCCAGGGCCTCTCCTACGAGCAGTACTTC. Protein product: CASSTQGLSYEQYF. The variable domain in full, with the rest retrieved from reference TRBV28 and TRBJ2-7, is DVKVTQSSRYLVKRTGEKVFLECVQDMDHENMFWYRQDPGLGLRLIYFSYDVKMKEKGDIPEGYSVSREKKERFSLILESASTNQTSMYLCASSTQGLSYEQYFGPGTRLTVT.

V and J are TRBV5-1 and TRBJ2-2; a weak D match, TRBD1 (6 bases). Trimming cost V 0 bases and J 5 bases, with 11 bases left between them. This CDR3 has 15 amino acids. The germline CDR1 and CDR2 sequences are SGHRS and YFSETQ. Written as DNA, the CDR3 is TGCGCCAGCAGCTTGGGAACCGGGACAACCGGGGAGCTGTTTTTT. Its protein is CASSLGTGTTGELFF. The whole variable domain, filled in from reference TRBV5-1 and TRBJ2-2, reads KAGVTQTPRYLIKTRGQQVTLSCSPISGHRSVSWYQQTPGQGLQFLFEYFSETQRNKGNFPGRFSGRQFSNSRSEMNVSTLELGDSALYLCASSLGTGTTGELFFGEGSRLTVL.

This rearrangement joins TRBV5-1 to TRBJ2-5; D is undetermined. The CDR3 has 12 residues. Trimming removed 2 bases from V and 3 bases from J, with 5 bases in between. Looked up from germline, CDR1 is SGHRS and CDR2 is YFSETQ. Written as DNA, the CDR3 is TGCGCCAGCAGCTTAAACGAAGAGACCCAGTACTTC. It specifies CASSLNEETQYF.

The genes are TRBV5-6 and TRBJ2-7; D is uncertain. This CDR3 contains 13 residues. Looked up from germline, CDR1 is SGHDT and CDR2 is YYEEEE. V gave up 4 bases and J gave up 2 bases, with 10 bases separating them. The CDR3 protein is CASSPGQTYEQYF. Written as DNA, the CDR3 is TGTGCCAGCAGCCCGGGCCAGACCTACGAGCAGTACTTC.

The chain is built from TRBV11-2 and TRBJ2-7, with 13 nucleotides matching TRBD2. Germline V gives CDR1 SGHAT, CDR2 FQNNGV. The CDR3 is 15 residues long. V lost 3 bases, J lost 2 bases, and 1 base stayed unmatched. CDR3 protein: CASSLGLAGPYEQYF. In DNA form, the CDR3 reads TGTGCCAGCAGCTTGGGACTAGCGGGACCCTACGAGCAGTACTTC.

This rearrangement joins TRBV7-4 to TRBJ1-2; TRBD1 agrees at 7 bases. Losses at the gene ends were 2 bases for V and 0 bases for J; bases not matched to a gene: 3. CDR1 and CDR2 from the germline V gene are SGHVT and SQSDAQ. The CDR3 extends over 15 amino acids. CDR3 residues: CASSLSGTANYGYTF. CDR3 coding DNA: TGTGCCAGCAGCTTAAGTGGGACAGCTAACTATGGCTACACCTTC.

The rearrangement links TRBV5-1 to TRBJ1-6; D remains ambiguous. Per germline, CDR1 SGHRS and CDR2 YFSETQ. This CDR3 region has 16 residues. Trimming took 4 bases from V and 7 from J, leaving 18 bases between them. CDR3 sequence reads: CASSKDPGLGNSPLHF. The CDR3 coding sequence is TGCGCCAGCAGCAAGGATCCGGGATTAGGGAATTCACCCCTCCACTTT.

The chain joins TRBV9 to TRBJ1-1; 8 nucleotides align to TRBD1. There are 15 residues in the CDR3. CDR1 SGDLS and CDR2 YYNGEE come from the germline V gene. V dropped 0 bases and J dropped 2; count of bases not matched to a gene: 3. CDR3 bases: TGTGCCAGCAGCGTAGACGGACAGGGAAACACTGAAGCTTTCTTT. This codes for CASSVDGQGNTEAFF.

The V call is TRBV7-3, the J call TRBJ1-1, with D unclear. This CDR3 comprises 13 residues. Trimming pared 5 bases from V and 1 base from J, leaving 8 bases between. Germline V CDR1 and CDR2: SGHTA, FQGTGA. Here the CDR3 DNA reads TGTGCCAGCAGCCCCAACAAGAACACTGAAGCTTTCTTT. Protein: CASSPNKNTEAFF.

The chain links TRBV20-1 to TRBJ2-1; no definite D call. V was shortened by 3 bases and J by 7 bases, with 4 bases between the two germline ends. Germline CDR1 is DFQATT and CDR2 is SNEGSKA (reference sequence). The CDR3 runs 10 residues. The CDR3 region is CSARANEQFF. CDR3 in DNA: TGCAGTGCTAGGGCGAATGAGCAGTTCTTC.

This rearrangement joins TRBV18 to TRBJ2-5; 7 nucleotides agree with TRBD1. There are 13 residues in the CDR3. In germline, CDR1 is KGHSH, CDR2 LQKENI. J gave up 4 bases and V 5 bases, and 4 bases lay outside the gene matches. This CDR3 reads CASSSRQGETQYF. Here the CDR3 DNA reads TGTGCCAGCTCATCCCGACAGGGAGAGACCCAGTACTTC.

This chain connects TRBV5-6 to TRBJ2-7, with unresolved D. The CDR3 consists of 13 residues. Looked up from germline, CDR1 is SGHDT and CDR2 is YYEEEE. Trimming left V 4 bases short and J 7 bases short, with 15 bases between. The CDR3 DNA reads as TGTGCCAGCAGCCTTGACGGACCGGATGAGCAGTACTTC. Encoded protein: CASSLDGPDEQYF.

V gene TRBV6-1 combines with J gene TRBJ1-1; TRBD1 aligns across 7 bases. Trimming removed 7 bases from V and 4 bases from J; junction bases left unmatched: 6. Germline-derived CDR1 and CDR2 are MNHNS and SASEGT. The CDR3 extends over 13 amino acids. CDR3 nucleotide sequence: TGTGCCAGCATACTACAGGGGAGCACTGAAGCTTTCTTT. It is translated as CASILQGSTEAFF.

J is TRBJ1-1 and V is TRBV10-1, with a weak D call TRBD1 (6 bases). Trimming removed 4 bases at V and 2 bases at J, with 11 bases between. Germline CDR1 reads WNHNN; CDR2 reads SYGVQD (reference sequence). This CDR3 region has 14 residues. The CDR3 loop is CASSAKQGNTEAFF. DNA of the CDR3: TGCGCCAGCAGTGCTAAACAGGGAAACACTGAAGCTTTCTTT.

V and J are TRBV30 and TRBJ2-5, with 7 bases fitting TRBD1. After removal of 3 bases from V and 5 bases from J, the junction contained 12 bases not matched to a gene. This CDR3 is 15 amino acids long. Per the germline V gene, CDR1 is GTSNPN and CDR2 is SVGIG (reference sequence). The CDR3 sequence is CAWRQAGGVGETQYF. The CDR3 DNA sequence: TGTGCCTGGAGACAGGCAGGGGGAGTGGGGGAGACCCAGTACTTC.

The V gene is TRBV5-1, the J gene TRBJ2-1; TRBD2 aligns across 8 bases. The CDR3 spans 15 residues. Germline V lookup: CDR1 SGHRS, CDR2 YFSETQ. Germline trimming cut 3 bases from V and 8 bases from J; bases unmatched to any gene: 10. The CDR3 here is CASSWRLAPEDEQFF. For the CDR3, the DNA is TGCGCCAGCAGCTGGAGACTAGCGCCCGAGGATGAGCAGTTCTTC.

The chain joins TRBV6-6 to TRBJ2-7; the match to TRBD1 covers 10 bases. CDR3 length: 15 amino acids. The V gene's germline CDR1 is MNHNY and CDR2 SVGAGI (reference sequence). V shed 9 bases and J 0 bases; nucleotides not matched to a gene: 8. As DNA, the CDR3 is TGTGCCAGTATGCCGGGACAGGGGATCTCCTACGAGCAGTACTTC. It encodes CASMPGQGISYEQYF.

The chain's CDR3 is CASSMGQNTGELFF. CDR3 nucleotide sequence: TGTGCCAGCAGCATGGGGCAGAACACCGGGGAGCTGTTTTTT. This chain uses TRBV27 with TRBJ2-2, with D possibly matching TRBD1 (5 bases). Germline-derived CDR1 and CDR2 are MNHEY and SMNVEV (reference sequence). Trimming left V 6 bases short and J 1 base short, with 9 bases between. CDR3 length: 14 residues.

The J gene is TRBJ2-3, the V gene TRBV6-1, with 7 bases matching TRBD1. This CDR3 spans 16 amino acids. The J segment lost 0 bases and the V segment lost 4 bases, leaving 7 bases of the junction unmatched. CDR1 is MNHNS and CDR2 is SASEGT in the germline V gene. The CDR3 region has the DNA TGTGCCAGCAGTGCAGGCAGGGGGTATAGCACAGATACGCAGTATTTT. Protein sequence: CASSAGRGYSTDTQYF.